The rows below give T cell receptor beta chains drawn from one sample of a study of T cell repertoires in cytomegalovirus infection. These receptors have no identified antigens. In TCRdb, the reads were re-called with MiXCR into one record per CDR3 protein. The sample carries approximately 730,000 distinct CDR3 sequences, 25% to 35% recorded once. The sample in question was cultured CD8+ T cells from PBMCs, obtained from culture after CMV antigen stimulation. All receptors come from a human donor in good health (CMV status not recorded). Some clones in this sample may be carry-over from other donors' samples. Each CDR3 is given with its conserved first and last residue. A D gene is named only where the DNA matches it firmly. Only some rows state a clone size, as once, few, many or a class for expanded clones.

d_call	v_call	j_call	clone_size	cdr3_aa	cdr3_nt
TRBD2	TRBV7-9	TRBJ2-1	-	CASSSGTSPSSYNEQFF	TGTGCCAGCAGCTCGGGGACTAGCCCCAGCTCCTACAATGAGCAGTTCTTC
-	TRBV10-3	TRBJ1-2	-	CAISVWSQGSYGYTF	TGTGCCATCAGTGTCTGGTCCCAGGGGTCCTATGGCTACACCTTC
TRBD1	TRBV19	TRBJ2-1	few	CASSIGYRGDEQFF	TGTGCCAGTAGTATAGGTTACAGGGGGGATGAGCAGTTCTTC
-	TRBV19	TRBJ2-1	-	CASNPSGSSYNEQFF	TGTGCCAGTAACCCGTCAGGAAGCTCCTACAATGAGCAGTTCTTC
TRBD2	TRBV15	TRBJ2-1	few	CATSRPHVAGTGEQFF	TGTGCCACCAGCAGGCCGCACGTAGCGGGGACGGGTGAGCAGTTCTTC
-	TRBV24-1	TRBJ2-1	-	CATSDPAGEGEQFF	TGTGCCACCAGTGACCCGGCAGGGGAGGGTGAGCAGTTCTTC
-	TRBV12-3/TRBV12-4	TRBJ2-1	-	CASRLRQLLSDEQFF	TGTGCCAGCAGGTTGAGACAGCTCCTTTCCGATGAGCAGTTCTTC
TRBD1	TRBV27	TRBJ2-3	-	CASSFGTGGTDTQYF	TGTGCCAGCAGTTTCGGGACAGGGGGCACAGATACGCAGTATTTT
TRBD1	TRBV19	TRBJ1-2	-	CATGGTGRTF	TGTGCCACAGGGGGGACAGGGAGAACCTTC
-	TRBV27	TRBJ2-3	once	CASRVMASDTQYF	TGTGCCAGCAGGGTAATGGCGTCAGATACGCAGTATTTT